Listed below are T cell receptor beta chains from one sample, sequenced in a study of shared clonotypes between healthy human individuals. Libraries were prepared by immunoSEQ multiplex PCR; TCRdb keeps only in-frame clonotypes and omits some of them. The data hold 2.5 million or so clones, with over 85% observed a single time. Input material: naive CD4+ T cells sorted from blood. These receptors all come from a man aged 18 to 30 in good health. Both conserved end residues are part of each CDR3. A D gene is named only where the DNA matches it firmly. The size entry is marked missing in some rows and otherwise reads once, few, many or a size class.

d_call: TRBD2
j_call: TRBJ2-5
v_call: TRBV5-1
clone_size: -
cdr3_nt: TGCGCCAGCAGCTTGGAGGCGGGAGGGAGTGAGACCCAGTACTTC
cdr3_aa: CASSLEAGGSETQYF

d_call: TRBD2
j_call: TRBJ2-7
v_call: TRBV5-1
clone_size: -
cdr3_nt: TGCGCCAGCAGCTCGGATATAGCGGGAGCAGCGTACGAGCAGTACTTC
cdr3_aa: CASSSDIAGAAYEQYF

d_call: -
j_call: TRBJ1-2
v_call: TRBV25-1
clone_size: -
cdr3_nt: TGTGCCAGCAGTGGAGACAGGACCGCCAACTATGGCTACACCTTC
cdr3_aa: CASSGDRTANYGYTF

d_call: -
j_call: TRBJ2-5
v_call: TRBV21-1
clone_size: -
cdr3_nt: TGTGCCAGCAGCAAGAAGGGGCCAATCAAAGAGACCCAGTACTTC
cdr3_aa: CASSKKGPIKETQYF

d_call: -
j_call: TRBJ2-7
v_call: TRBV5-8
clone_size: -
cdr3_nt: TGTGCCAGCAGCTTCACTTGGGACAGATTTAAACCTAGCGGAGGTCCGTACTTC
cdr3_aa: CASSFTWDRFKPSGGPYF

d_call: TRBD1
j_call: TRBJ1-6
v_call: TRBV28
clone_size: once
cdr3_nt: TGTGCCAGCAGCCGGGACAGGGGGTTTTTGTCACCCCTCCACTTT
cdr3_aa: CASSRDRGFLSPLHF

d_call: -
j_call: TRBJ1-1
v_call: TRBV25-1
clone_size: -
cdr3_nt: TGTGCCAGCAGTGACTCCTCCCATGCTGAAGCTTTCTTT
cdr3_aa: CASSDSSHAEAFF

d_call: TRBD2
j_call: TRBJ2-3
v_call: TRBV2
clone_size: -
cdr3_nt: TGTGCCAGCAGTGAGCGAGCACCCGGGGGGGCAGATACGCAGTATTTT
cdr3_aa: CASSERAPGGADTQYF

d_call: -
j_call: TRBJ2-3
v_call: TRBV2
clone_size: -
cdr3_nt: TGTGCCAGCAGTGTGAGATCTCACCCCCGAGATACGCAGTATTTT
cdr3_aa: CASSVRSHPRDTQYF

d_call: TRBD1
j_call: TRBJ2-5
v_call: TRBV2
clone_size: -
cdr3_nt: TGTGCCAGCAGTACAGGGGGCGCCAATAGCCAAGAGACCCAGTACTTC
cdr3_aa: CASSTGGANSQETQYF

d_call: TRBD1
j_call: TRBJ1-1
v_call: TRBV6-5
clone_size: -
cdr3_nt: TGTGCCAGCAGGCGGGACAGGGGAACTGAAGCTTTCTTT
cdr3_aa: CASRRDRGTEAFF

d_call: TRBD1
j_call: TRBJ2-7
v_call: TRBV4-1
clone_size: once
cdr3_nt: TGCGCCAGCAGCCAAGACGGGACAGGGGGGCGCGAGCAGTACTTC
cdr3_aa: CASSQDGTGGREQYF

d_call: -
j_call: TRBJ2-6
v_call: TRBV9
clone_size: -
cdr3_nt: TGTGCCAGCAGCGTAGCTAGCAGGGCCACCGGGGCCAACGTCCTGACTTTC
cdr3_aa: CASSVASRATGANVLTF

d_call: -
j_call: TRBJ2-3
v_call: TRBV7-2
clone_size: -
cdr3_nt: TGTGCCACCGACCGATCGCGGGGAGGCTCAGATACGCAGTATTTT
cdr3_aa: CATDRSRGGSDTQYF

d_call: TRBD1
j_call: TRBJ2-7
v_call: TRBV7-9
clone_size: -
cdr3_nt: TGTGCCAGCAGCATAACAGGGGTCCCCTACTTC
cdr3_aa: CASSITGVPYF

d_call: -
j_call: TRBJ2-7
v_call: TRBV7-3
clone_size: -
cdr3_nt: TGTGCCAGCAGCTTAATCGGTCAGTACGAGCAGTACTTC
cdr3_aa: CASSLIGQYEQYF

d_call: TRBD2
j_call: TRBJ2-1
v_call: TRBV2
clone_size: -
cdr3_nt: TGTGCCAGCAGGGGACTAGCGGGCTCCTACAATGAGCAGTTCTTC
cdr3_aa: CASRGLAGSYNEQFF

d_call: -
j_call: TRBJ2-5
v_call: TRBV5-6
clone_size: -
cdr3_nt: TGTGCCAGCAGCTTGGGTAGGGGGCGGGGGACCCAGTACTTC
cdr3_aa: CASSLGRGRGTQYF

d_call: -
j_call: TRBJ1-1
v_call: TRBV5-4
clone_size: -
cdr3_nt: TGTGCCAGCAGCCATAAAGAGGGGACTGAAGCTTTCTTT
cdr3_aa: CASSHKEGTEAFF

d_call: -
j_call: TRBJ2-1
v_call: TRBV12-2
clone_size: -
cdr3_nt: TGTGCAAGTCGCTTGCGGACTAGCTTTTTCGATGAGCAGTTCTTC
cdr3_aa: CASRLRTSFFDEQFF

d_call: TRBD1
j_call: TRBJ1-6
v_call: TRBV5-4
clone_size: -
cdr3_nt: TGTGCCAGCAGCTGGGGGACAGGGGAATATAATTCACCCCTCCACTTT
cdr3_aa: CASSWGTGEYNSPLHF

d_call: -
j_call: TRBJ2-3
v_call: TRBV9
clone_size: -
cdr3_nt: TGTGCCAGCAGCCTTAGCACAGATACGCAGTATTTT
cdr3_aa: CASSLSTDTQYF

d_call: TRBD1
j_call: TRBJ2-5
v_call: TRBV5-1
clone_size: -
cdr3_nt: TGCGCCAGCAGCTTCTTCGGACAGGAAGAGACCCAGTACTTC
cdr3_aa: CASSFFGQEETQYF

d_call: -
j_call: TRBJ1-2
v_call: TRBV18
clone_size: -
cdr3_nt: TGTGCCAGCTCCGGGCCCCTCTATGGCTACACCTTC
cdr3_aa: CASSGPLYGYTF

d_call: -
j_call: TRBJ1-2
v_call: TRBV5-4
clone_size: -
cdr3_nt: TGTGCCAGCAGCTTGGACAGGGCCCTTGGCTACACCTTC
cdr3_aa: CASSLDRALGYTF

d_call: -
j_call: TRBJ2-1
v_call: TRBV2
clone_size: -
cdr3_nt: TGTGCCAGCAGTGTCCTAGTGGGTAAGGATGAGCAGTTCTTC
cdr3_aa: CASSVLVGKDEQFF

d_call: -
j_call: TRBJ1-4
v_call: TRBV10-1
clone_size: -
cdr3_nt: TGCGCCAGCAGTGAGTCTCTTAGTTTT
cdr3_aa: CASSESLSF

d_call: TRBD1
j_call: TRBJ1-5
v_call: TRBV19
clone_size: -
cdr3_nt: TGTGCCAGTAGTTGGACAGGTAAGGACAATCAGCCCCAGCATTTT
cdr3_aa: CASSWTGKDNQPQHF

d_call: TRBD1
j_call: TRBJ1-1
v_call: TRBV11-2
clone_size: -
cdr3_nt: TGTGCCAGCAGCCTTACAGGGGACACTGAAGCTTTCTTT
cdr3_aa: CASSLTGDTEAFF

d_call: TRBD2
j_call: TRBJ2-5
v_call: TRBV14
clone_size: -
cdr3_nt: TGTGCCAGCAGCCAGGTTTCGGGAGGGCACCCCGGAGAGACCCAGTACTTC
cdr3_aa: CASSQVSGGHPGETQYF

d_call: -
j_call: TRBJ1-1
v_call: TRBV7-9
clone_size: -
cdr3_nt: TGTGCCAGCAGCTCCGTCCGGACAGTGAACACTGAAGCTTTCTTT
cdr3_aa: CASSSVRTVNTEAFF

d_call: -
j_call: TRBJ2-4
v_call: TRBV2
clone_size: -
cdr3_nt: TGTGCCAGCAGTGAATCGGGCATGGTTCAGTACTTC
cdr3_aa: CASSESGMVQYF

d_call: -
j_call: TRBJ1-1
v_call: TRBV18
clone_size: -
cdr3_nt: TGTGCCAGCTCAGTGAGGGAGGGGGGCTCTGAAGCTTTCTTT
cdr3_aa: CASSVREGGSEAFF

d_call: -
j_call: TRBJ1-5
v_call: TRBV6-6
clone_size: -
cdr3_nt: TGTGCCAGCAGAACACAGGGTCAGCCCCAGCATTTT
cdr3_aa: CASRTQGQPQHF

d_call: -
j_call: TRBJ2-3
v_call: TRBV5-4
clone_size: -
cdr3_nt: TGTGCCAGCAGCCCTTTAACGGGGGGCGCCACAGATACGCAGTATTTT
cdr3_aa: CASSPLTGGATDTQYF

d_call: -
j_call: TRBJ2-3
v_call: TRBV7-2
clone_size: few
cdr3_nt: TGTGCCAGCAGCTACGATAGGGGCACAGATACGCAGTATTTT
cdr3_aa: CASSYDRGTDTQYF

d_call: -
j_call: TRBJ2-3
v_call: TRBV5-5
clone_size: -
cdr3_nt: TGTGCCAGCAGCTCCGGCGGTAGCACAGATACGCAGTATTTT
cdr3_aa: CASSSGGSTDTQYF

d_call: -
j_call: TRBJ2-5
v_call: TRBV18
clone_size: -
cdr3_nt: TGTGCCAGCTCAACATCGGGGGAGACCCAGTACTTC
cdr3_aa: CASSTSGETQYF

d_call: TRBD2
j_call: TRBJ2-1
v_call: TRBV5-1
clone_size: -
cdr3_nt: TGCGCCAGCACCCGAGCGGGACTCTCCTACAATGAGCAGTTCTTC
cdr3_aa: CASTRAGLSYNEQFF

d_call: -
j_call: TRBJ2-2
v_call: TRBV5-1
clone_size: once
cdr3_nt: TGCGCCAGCAGCTTTACCGGGGAGCTGTTTTTT
cdr3_aa: CASSFTGELFF

d_call: TRBD1
j_call: TRBJ1-1
v_call: TRBV18
clone_size: -
cdr3_nt: TGTGCCAGCTCACCGCGACAGGGGGCTGAAGCTTTCTTT
cdr3_aa: CASSPRQGAEAFF

d_call: -
j_call: TRBJ2-1
v_call: TRBV5-1
clone_size: -
cdr3_nt: TGCGCCAGCAGCTTGGATGCCGGGAGTGAGCAGTTCTTC
cdr3_aa: CASSLDAGSEQFF

d_call: TRBD1
j_call: TRBJ1-1
v_call: TRBV5-1
clone_size: -
cdr3_nt: TGCGCCAGCAGCCTCTGGGACAGGAACACTGAAGCTTTCTTT
cdr3_aa: CASSLWDRNTEAFF

d_call: -
j_call: TRBJ2-5
v_call: TRBV5-1
clone_size: -
cdr3_nt: TGCGCCAGCAGCTTGGCCGTGAACCAAGAGACCCAGTACTTC
cdr3_aa: CASSLAVNQETQYF

d_call: -
j_call: TRBJ2-7
v_call: TRBV6-5
clone_size: -
cdr3_nt: TGTGCCAGCAGACCCAACGGGGGCGCTTACGAGCAGTACTTC
cdr3_aa: CASRPNGGAYEQYF

d_call: -
j_call: TRBJ2-7
v_call: TRBV28
clone_size: -
cdr3_nt: TGTGCCAGCAACAACCGAACGTATTCCTACGAGCAGTACTTC
cdr3_aa: CASNNRTYSYEQYF

d_call: TRBD1
j_call: TRBJ2-1
v_call: TRBV19
clone_size: -
cdr3_nt: TGTGCCAGTAGGGACGGGACAGGACTATACAATGAGCAGTTCTTC
cdr3_aa: CASRDGTGLYNEQFF